This T cell receptor beta chain was observed in a study of shared clonotypes between healthy human individuals. On the study more broadly: Contributing individuals were two females and three males aged 18 to 49.

Each cell subset's genomic DNA was divided evenly among several immunoSEQ plates. Clones were sequenced by immunoSEQ multiplex PCR, and TCRdb holds only the in-frame ones, with some missing. Among 2 million to 2.5 million clones listed, under 95% were seen once. Germline V CDR1 and CDR2: MRHNA, SNTAGT. V dropped 7 bases and J dropped 4 bases, with 20 bases sitting between them. The CDR3 extends over 15 amino acids. The rearrangement uses TRBV6-4 and TRBJ2-7; D is ambiguous. The sequence was collected from a man in his late teens or twenties in good health. Some clones in this sample may be carry-over from other donors' samples. The sequenced sample was naive CD4+ T cells from PBMCs. This sample's subset: CD45RA+ positively selected. CDR3 region: CASIFRVWPGYEQYF. The DNA for the CDR3 is TGTGCCAGCATCTTTAGGGTTTGGCCTGGGTACGAGCAGTACTTC.